This is a list of T cell receptor beta chains from one sample in a study of blood T cell repertoires in COVID-19. Sequenced by immunoSEQ multiplex PCR; TCRdb stores in-frame clones only, minus some. The sample lists 130,000 to 150,000 clones; roughly four fifths were seen once. Sequencing was carried out using peripheral blood. These receptors came from a woman older than 75 with acute or convalescent COVID-19. Each CDR3 is given with its conserved first and last residue. D genes are given only for firm matches. Expanded clones are given a class, and other clones once, few, many or no size at all.

D gene	clone size	V gene	J gene	CDR3 protein	CDR3 DNA
NA	NA	TRBV5-1	TRBJ2-1	CASSLADNTYNEQFF	TGCGCCAGCAGCTTGGCCGACAATACCTACAATGAGCAGTTCTTC
TRBD1	NA	TRBV24-1	TRBJ1-1	CATSVGRGNSEAFF	TGTGCCACCAGTGTGGGCAGGGGGAATTCCGAAGCTTTCTTT
NA	NA	TRBV30	TRBJ1-1	CAFINRGRAGVNTEAFF	TGTGCCTTTATCAACCGGGGCAGGGCAGGGGTGAACACTGAAGCTTTCTTT
TRBD1	NA	TRBV10-3	TRBJ1-4	CAISEGPRGEKLFF	TGTGCCATCAGTGAGGGACCCAGGGGGGAAAAACTGTTTTTT
NA	NA	TRBV5-1	TRBJ1-1	CASSLEADSSTEAFF	TGCGCCAGCAGCTTGGAAGCGGACAGTTCCACTGAAGCTTTCTTT
NA	once	TRBV5-6	TRBJ2-1	CASSRGNEQFF	TGTGCCAGCAGCAGGGGGAATGAGCAGTTCTTC
NA	NA	TRBV7-2	TRBJ1-3	CASSFKSRIAGNTIYF	TGTGCCAGCAGCTTTAAGAGCAGGATTGCTGGAAACACCATATATTTT
NA	once	TRBV5-6	TRBJ2-1	CASSWDFKRDNEQFF	TGTGCCAGCAGCTGGGACTTCAAAAGGGACAATGAGCAGTTCTTC
TRBD1	NA	TRBV15	TRBJ2-4	CATSRDRAGGPVGIQYF	TGTGCCACCAGCAGAGATCGGGCAGGGGGCCCCGTTGGCATTCAGTACTTC
NA	NA	TRBV27	TRBJ1-5	CASSSYGGEPQHF	TGTGCCAGCAGTTCTTATGGAGGGGAGCCCCAGCATTTT
NA	NA	TRBV30	TRBJ1-3	CASLGPGGTIYF	TGTGCCTCCCTAGGCCCCGGGGGCACCATATATTTT
NA	NA	TRBV2	TRBJ2-7	CASSPRGTYEQYF	TGTGCCAGCAGCCCCAGGGGTACCTACGAGCAGTACTTC
TRBD2	NA	TRBV2	TRBJ2-1	CASTPLAVYNEQFF	TGTGCCAGCACTCCCCTAGCGGTCTACAATGAGCAGTTCTTC
NA	NA	TRBV30	TRBJ2-3	CAWSAPGATDTQYF	TGTGCCTGGAGCGCGCCGGGAGCCACAGATACGCAGTATTTT
TRBD1	NA	TRBV11-2	TRBJ1-2	CASSPGTATYGYTF	TGTGCCAGCAGCCCCGGGACAGCTACCTATGGCTACACCTTC
NA	few	TRBV5-1	TRBJ1-1	CASSLRVEVDTEAFF	TGCGCCAGCAGCTTGCGGGTCGAGGTGGACACTGAAGCTTTCTTT
NA	NA	TRBV9	TRBJ2-2	CASSPPGVGNGELFF	TGTGCCAGCAGCCCCCCGGGGGTCGGTAACGGGGAGCTGTTTTTT
NA	NA	TRBV6-5	TRBJ1-3	CASSYSMNQGRNTIYF	TGTGCCAGCAGTTACTCGATGAACCAGGGGAGAAACACCATATATTTT
NA	NA	TRBV11-2	TRBJ1-1	CASSFRTEAFF	TGTGCCAGCAGCTTTCGCACTGAAGCTTTCTTT
NA	NA	TRBV4-2	TRBJ2-7	CASSQDRTVSYEQYF	TGTGCCAGCAGCCAAGATCGGACAGTCTCCTACGAGCAGTACTTC
NA	NA	TRBV11-2	TRBJ1-1	CASSLTGSRAFF	TGTGCCAGCAGCCTCACCGGGTCTAGGGCTTTCTTT
NA	NA	TRBV29-1	TRBJ2-3	CSGRQGPGGTQYF	TGCAGCGGGAGACAGGGCCCCGGGGGTACGCAGTATTTT
NA	NA	TRBV5-8	TRBJ2-1	CASSPLDGTRDEQFF	TGTGCCAGCAGCCCCCTCGACGGAACTAGGGATGAGCAGTTCTTC